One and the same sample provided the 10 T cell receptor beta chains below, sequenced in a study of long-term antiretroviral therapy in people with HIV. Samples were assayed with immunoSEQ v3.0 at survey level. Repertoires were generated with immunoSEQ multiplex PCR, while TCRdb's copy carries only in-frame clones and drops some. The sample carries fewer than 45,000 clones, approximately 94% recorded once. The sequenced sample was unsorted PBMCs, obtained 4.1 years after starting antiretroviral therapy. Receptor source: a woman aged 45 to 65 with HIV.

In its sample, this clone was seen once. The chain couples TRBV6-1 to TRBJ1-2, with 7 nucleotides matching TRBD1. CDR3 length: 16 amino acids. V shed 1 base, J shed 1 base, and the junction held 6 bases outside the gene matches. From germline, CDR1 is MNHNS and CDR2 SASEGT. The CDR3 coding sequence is TGTGCCAGCAGTGAAGTCGACAGGGCCATTAACTATGGCTACACCTTC. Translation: CASSEVDRAINYGYTF.

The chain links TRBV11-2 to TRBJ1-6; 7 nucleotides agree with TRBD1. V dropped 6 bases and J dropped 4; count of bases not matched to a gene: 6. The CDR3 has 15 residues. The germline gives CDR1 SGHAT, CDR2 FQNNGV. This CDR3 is CASSKGQTYNSPLHF. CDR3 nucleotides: TGTGCCAGCAGTAAGGGACAGACTTATAATTCACCCCTCCACTTT. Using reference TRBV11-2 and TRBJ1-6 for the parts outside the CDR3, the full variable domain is EAGVAQSPRYKIIEKRQSVAFWCNPISGHATLYWYQQILGQGPKLLIQFQNNGVVDDSQLPKDRFSAERLKGVDSTLKIQPAKLEDSAVYLCASSKGQTYNSPLHFGNGTRLTVT.

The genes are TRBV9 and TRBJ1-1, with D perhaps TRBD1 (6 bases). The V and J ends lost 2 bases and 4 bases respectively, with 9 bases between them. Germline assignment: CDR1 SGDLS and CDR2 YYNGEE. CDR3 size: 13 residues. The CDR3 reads CASSVKGGTEAFF. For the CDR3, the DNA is TGTGCCAGCAGCGTGAAGGGGGGCACTGAAGCTTTCTTT.

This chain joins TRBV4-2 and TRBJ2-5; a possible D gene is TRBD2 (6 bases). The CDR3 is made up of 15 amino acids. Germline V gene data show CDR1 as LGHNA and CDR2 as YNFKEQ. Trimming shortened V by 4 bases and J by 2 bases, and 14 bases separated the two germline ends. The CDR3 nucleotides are TGTGCCAGCAGCCTGGCCCGGGGGATGCAAGAGACCCAGTACTTC. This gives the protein CASSLARGMQETQYF.

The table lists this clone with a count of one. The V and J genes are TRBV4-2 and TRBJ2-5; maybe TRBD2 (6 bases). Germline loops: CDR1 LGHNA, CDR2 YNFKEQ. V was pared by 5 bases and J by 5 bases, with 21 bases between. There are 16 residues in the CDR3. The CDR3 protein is CASSSNLAASKETQYF. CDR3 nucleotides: TGTGCCAGCAGCTCCAATTTAGCGGCCTCCAAGGAGACCCAGTACTTC.

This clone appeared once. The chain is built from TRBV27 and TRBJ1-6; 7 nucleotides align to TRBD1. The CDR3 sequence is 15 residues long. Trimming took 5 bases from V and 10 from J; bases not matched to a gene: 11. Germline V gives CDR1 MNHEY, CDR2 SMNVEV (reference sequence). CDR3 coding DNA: TGTGCCAGCAGTCGGGACAGTCAGGGAGGGTCACCCCTCCACTTT. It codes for CASSRDSQGGSPLHF.

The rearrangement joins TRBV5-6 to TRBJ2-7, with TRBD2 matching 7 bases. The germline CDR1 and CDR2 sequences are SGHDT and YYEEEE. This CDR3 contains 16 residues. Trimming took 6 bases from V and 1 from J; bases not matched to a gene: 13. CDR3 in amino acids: CASIIVSGDRSYEQYF. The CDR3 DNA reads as TGTGCCAGCATCATAGTAAGCGGGGACCGGTCCTACGAGCAGTACTTC.

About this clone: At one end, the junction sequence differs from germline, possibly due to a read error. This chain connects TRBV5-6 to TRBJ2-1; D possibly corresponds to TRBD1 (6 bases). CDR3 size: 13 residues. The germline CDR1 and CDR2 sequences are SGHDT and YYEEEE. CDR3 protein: CASSSTGPRAQLF. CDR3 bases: TGTGCCAGCAGCTCGACAGGACCTAGAGCGCAACTCTTC.

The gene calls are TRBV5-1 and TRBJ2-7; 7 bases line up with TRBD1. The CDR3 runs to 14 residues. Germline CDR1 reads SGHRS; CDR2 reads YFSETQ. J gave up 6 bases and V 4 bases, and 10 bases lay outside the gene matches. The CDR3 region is CASSPIDRAGEQYF. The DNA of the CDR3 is TGCGCCAGCAGCCCCATCGACAGGGCGGGCGAGCAGTACTTC.

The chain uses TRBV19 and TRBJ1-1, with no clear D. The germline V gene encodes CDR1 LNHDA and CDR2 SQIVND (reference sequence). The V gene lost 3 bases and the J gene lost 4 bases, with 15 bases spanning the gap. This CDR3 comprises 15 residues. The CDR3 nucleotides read TGTGCCAGTAGTATCGGACCCATCGGCGGCACTGAAGCTTTCTTT. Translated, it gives CASSIGPIGGTEAFF.